Each of the 9 T cell receptor beta chains below was sequenced from the same sample in a study of OX40 agonist ivuxolimab in advanced cancers. The protocol was immunoSEQ multiplex PCR, while the TCRdb copy is restricted to in-frame clones and leaves out a portion. The data hold about 98,000 clones, with roughly nine tenths observed a single time. The sequencing used CD4+ or CD8+ T cells sorted from blood, collected in a trial of the OX40 agonist ivuxolimab. These receptors all stem from an adult with an advanced solid tumor such as melanoma, head and neck, liver or kidney cancer.

The chain is built from TRBV6-1 and TRBJ2-1; 14 bases line up with TRBD2. With V trimmed by 6 bases and J by 2 bases, 0 bases remained unmatched. The CDR3 has 15 residues. Germline V CDR1 and CDR2: MNHNS, SASEGT. The CDR3 is CASRGLAGAYNEQFF. In nucleotides, the CDR3 is TGTGCCAGCAGGGGACTAGCGGGAGCCTACAATGAGCAGTTCTTC.

The rearrangement links TRBV23-1 to TRBJ2-3, with 12 bases matching TRBD2. TRBV23-1 is an open reading frame whose function is uncertain. This CDR3 comprises 16 residues. V trimming: 7 bases; J trimming: 2 bases; junction bases outside the gene matches: 7. CDR3 nucleotide sequence: TGCGCCAGCATACGACTAGCGGGAGACCACACAGATACGCAGTATTTT. It specifies CASIRLAGDHTDTQYF.

This chain joins TRBV7-2 and TRBJ2-7; 11 bases line up with TRBD1. J gave up 4 bases and V 1 base, and 3 bases lay outside the gene matches. From germline, CDR1 is SGHTA and CDR2 FQGNSA. The CDR3 loop spans 15 amino acids. The CDR3 loop reads CASSLGTGGGYEQYF. The CDR3 nucleotides read TGTGCCAGCAGCTTAGGGACAGGGGGCGGTTACGAGCAGTACTTC.

The J gene is TRBJ1-5, the V gene TRBV6-6; D ambiguous. Germline V gene data show CDR1 as MNHNY and CDR2 as SVGAGI (reference sequence). Trimming took off 5 bases at V and 5 bases at J, with 4 bases between the two ends. This CDR3 has 11 residues. The CDR3: CASSDDQPQHF. CDR3 in DNA: TGTGCCAGCAGTGACGATCAGCCCCAGCATTTT.

The rearrangement joins TRBV18 to TRBJ1-4, with no clear D. V was trimmed by 3 bases and J by 3 bases, leaving 11 bases between them. This CDR3 is 15 amino acids long. CDR1 and CDR2 (germline): KGHSH, LQKENI. The CDR3 coding sequence is TGTGCCAGCTCACCCGCCCACAGATCTAATGAAAAACTGTTTTTT. This translates into CASSPAHRSNEKLFF. Full variable domain (rest looked up from reference TRBV18 and TRBJ1-4): NAGVMQNPRHLVRRRGQEARLRCSPMKGHSHVYWYRQLPEEGLKFMVYLQKENIIDESGMPKERFSAEFPKEGPSILRIQQVVRGDSAAYFCASSPAHRSNEKLFFGSGTQLSVL.

This clone was observed a handful of times. J is TRBJ1-1 and V is TRBV5-6; D is unresolved. This CDR3 comprises 14 residues. Looked up from germline, CDR1 is SGHDT and CDR2 is YYEEEE. V was cut by 2 bases and J by 5 bases, with 13 bases left in between. The CDR3 protein is CASSLGKPETEAFF. The CDR3 DNA reads as TGTGCCAGCAGCTTAGGGAAGCCGGAGACTGAAGCTTTCTTT.

The chain joins TRBV5-5 to TRBJ2-2; 10 bases agree with TRBD2. Unmatched junction bases numbered 8, after V lost 3 bases and J lost 6 bases. The CDR3 loop spans 16 amino acids. The V gene's germline CDR1 is SGHKS and CDR2 YYEKEE (reference sequence). This CDR3 is CASSSPSGRDAGELFF. In DNA form, the CDR3 reads TGTGCCAGCAGCTCACCTAGCGGGAGAGACGCCGGGGAGCTGTTTTTT.

V is TRBV28 and J is TRBJ2-1; D is uncertain. Germline V gene sequence: CDR1 MDHEN, CDR2 SYDVKM. V shed 5 bases and J shed 12 bases, with 11 bases lying between them. The length of the CDR3 is 11 residues. The CDR3 sequence is CASSTNYGQFF. In nucleotides, the CDR3 is TGTGCCAGCAGTACAAACTACGGGCAGTTCTTC. The variable domain in full, with the rest retrieved from reference TRBV28 and TRBJ2-1, is DVKVTQSSRYLVKRTGEKVFLECVQDMDHENMFWYRQDPGLGLRLIYFSYDVKMKEKGDIPEGYSVSREKKERFSLILESASTNQTSMYLCASSTNYGQFFGPGTRLTVL.

The table lists this clone with a count of one. The chain combines TRBV7-9 with TRBJ2-1; TRBD2 matches at 12 bases. Looked up from germline, CDR1 is SEHNR and CDR2 is FQNEAQ (reference sequence). Trimming took 5 bases from V and 9 from J; bases not matched to a gene: 5. This CDR3 contains 14 residues. CDR3 residues: CASSMGLAGGEQFF. CDR3 nucleotide sequence: TGTGCCAGCAGCATGGGACTAGCGGGTGGTGAGCAGTTCTTC.